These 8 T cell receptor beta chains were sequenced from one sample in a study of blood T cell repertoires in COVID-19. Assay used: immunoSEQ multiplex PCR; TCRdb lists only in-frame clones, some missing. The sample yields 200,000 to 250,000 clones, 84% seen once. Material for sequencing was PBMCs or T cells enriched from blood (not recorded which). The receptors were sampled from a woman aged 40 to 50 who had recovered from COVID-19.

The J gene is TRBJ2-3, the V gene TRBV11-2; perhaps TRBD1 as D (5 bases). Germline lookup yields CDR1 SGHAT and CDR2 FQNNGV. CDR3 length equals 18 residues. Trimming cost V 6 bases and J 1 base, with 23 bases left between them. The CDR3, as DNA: TGTGCCAGCAGTTTGAGACGCAGGGTCGGAGCCGGCACAGATACGCAGTATTTT. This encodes CASSLRRRVGAGTDTQYF.

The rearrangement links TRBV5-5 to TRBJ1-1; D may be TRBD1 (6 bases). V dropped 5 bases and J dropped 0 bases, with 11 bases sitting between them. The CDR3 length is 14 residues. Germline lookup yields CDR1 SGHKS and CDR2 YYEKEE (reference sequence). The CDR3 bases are TGTGCCAGCAGAAGACAGGCTTTGAACACTGAAGCTTTCTTT. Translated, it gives CASRRQALNTEAFF.

The CDR3 bases are TGTGCCAGCAGTTGGGGGGACAGGGTCACTGAAGCTTTCTTT. Translating gives CASSWGDRVTEAFF. The rearrangement joins TRBV27 to TRBJ1-1; TRBD1 aligns across 9 bases. The CDR3 has 14 amino acids. Germline trimming cut 4 bases from V and 4 bases from J; bases unmatched to any gene: 4. Per the germline V gene, CDR1 is MNHEY and CDR2 is SMNVEV (reference sequence).

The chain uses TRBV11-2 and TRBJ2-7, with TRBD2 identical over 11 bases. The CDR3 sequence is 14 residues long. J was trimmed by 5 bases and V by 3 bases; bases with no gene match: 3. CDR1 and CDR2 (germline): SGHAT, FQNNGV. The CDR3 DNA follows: TGTGCCAGCAGCTTGGTAGCGGGAGGGGACGAGCAGTACTTC. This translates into CASSLVAGGDEQYF. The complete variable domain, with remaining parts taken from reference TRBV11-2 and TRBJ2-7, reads EAGVAQSPRYKIIEKRQSVAFWCNPISGHATLYWYQQILGQGPKLLIQFQNNGVVDDSQLPKDRFSAERLKGVDSTLKIQPAKLEDSAVYLCASSLVAGGDEQYFGPGTRLTVT.

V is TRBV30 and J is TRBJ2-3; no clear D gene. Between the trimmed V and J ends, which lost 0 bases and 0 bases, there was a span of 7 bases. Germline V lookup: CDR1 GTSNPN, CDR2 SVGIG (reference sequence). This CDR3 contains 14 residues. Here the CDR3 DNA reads TGTGCCTGGAGTGTAGCTAGAAGCACAGATACGCAGTATTTT. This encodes CAWSVARSTDTQYF.

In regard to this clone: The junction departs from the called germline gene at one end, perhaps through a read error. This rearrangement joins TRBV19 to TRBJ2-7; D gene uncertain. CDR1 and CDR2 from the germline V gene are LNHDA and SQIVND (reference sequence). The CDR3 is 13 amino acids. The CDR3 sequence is CASRKWSSYEQYF. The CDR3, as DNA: TGTGCAAGTAGGAAGTGGAGCTCCTACGAGCAGTACTTC.

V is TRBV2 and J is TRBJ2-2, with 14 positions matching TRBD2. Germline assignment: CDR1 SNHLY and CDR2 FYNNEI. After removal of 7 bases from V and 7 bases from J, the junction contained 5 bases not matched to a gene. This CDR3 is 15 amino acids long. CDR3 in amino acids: CASTGLAGGYGELFF. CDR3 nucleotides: TGTGCCAGCACAGGACTAGCGGGAGGTTACGGGGAGCTGTTTTTT.

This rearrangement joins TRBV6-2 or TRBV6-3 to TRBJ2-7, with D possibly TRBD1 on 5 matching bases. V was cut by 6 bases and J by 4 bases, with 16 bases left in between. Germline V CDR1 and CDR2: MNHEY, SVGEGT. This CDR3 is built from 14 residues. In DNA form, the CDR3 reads TGTGCCAGCAGCCGCCTCGACAGACCGTACGAGCAGTACGTC. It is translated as CASSRLDRPYEQYV.